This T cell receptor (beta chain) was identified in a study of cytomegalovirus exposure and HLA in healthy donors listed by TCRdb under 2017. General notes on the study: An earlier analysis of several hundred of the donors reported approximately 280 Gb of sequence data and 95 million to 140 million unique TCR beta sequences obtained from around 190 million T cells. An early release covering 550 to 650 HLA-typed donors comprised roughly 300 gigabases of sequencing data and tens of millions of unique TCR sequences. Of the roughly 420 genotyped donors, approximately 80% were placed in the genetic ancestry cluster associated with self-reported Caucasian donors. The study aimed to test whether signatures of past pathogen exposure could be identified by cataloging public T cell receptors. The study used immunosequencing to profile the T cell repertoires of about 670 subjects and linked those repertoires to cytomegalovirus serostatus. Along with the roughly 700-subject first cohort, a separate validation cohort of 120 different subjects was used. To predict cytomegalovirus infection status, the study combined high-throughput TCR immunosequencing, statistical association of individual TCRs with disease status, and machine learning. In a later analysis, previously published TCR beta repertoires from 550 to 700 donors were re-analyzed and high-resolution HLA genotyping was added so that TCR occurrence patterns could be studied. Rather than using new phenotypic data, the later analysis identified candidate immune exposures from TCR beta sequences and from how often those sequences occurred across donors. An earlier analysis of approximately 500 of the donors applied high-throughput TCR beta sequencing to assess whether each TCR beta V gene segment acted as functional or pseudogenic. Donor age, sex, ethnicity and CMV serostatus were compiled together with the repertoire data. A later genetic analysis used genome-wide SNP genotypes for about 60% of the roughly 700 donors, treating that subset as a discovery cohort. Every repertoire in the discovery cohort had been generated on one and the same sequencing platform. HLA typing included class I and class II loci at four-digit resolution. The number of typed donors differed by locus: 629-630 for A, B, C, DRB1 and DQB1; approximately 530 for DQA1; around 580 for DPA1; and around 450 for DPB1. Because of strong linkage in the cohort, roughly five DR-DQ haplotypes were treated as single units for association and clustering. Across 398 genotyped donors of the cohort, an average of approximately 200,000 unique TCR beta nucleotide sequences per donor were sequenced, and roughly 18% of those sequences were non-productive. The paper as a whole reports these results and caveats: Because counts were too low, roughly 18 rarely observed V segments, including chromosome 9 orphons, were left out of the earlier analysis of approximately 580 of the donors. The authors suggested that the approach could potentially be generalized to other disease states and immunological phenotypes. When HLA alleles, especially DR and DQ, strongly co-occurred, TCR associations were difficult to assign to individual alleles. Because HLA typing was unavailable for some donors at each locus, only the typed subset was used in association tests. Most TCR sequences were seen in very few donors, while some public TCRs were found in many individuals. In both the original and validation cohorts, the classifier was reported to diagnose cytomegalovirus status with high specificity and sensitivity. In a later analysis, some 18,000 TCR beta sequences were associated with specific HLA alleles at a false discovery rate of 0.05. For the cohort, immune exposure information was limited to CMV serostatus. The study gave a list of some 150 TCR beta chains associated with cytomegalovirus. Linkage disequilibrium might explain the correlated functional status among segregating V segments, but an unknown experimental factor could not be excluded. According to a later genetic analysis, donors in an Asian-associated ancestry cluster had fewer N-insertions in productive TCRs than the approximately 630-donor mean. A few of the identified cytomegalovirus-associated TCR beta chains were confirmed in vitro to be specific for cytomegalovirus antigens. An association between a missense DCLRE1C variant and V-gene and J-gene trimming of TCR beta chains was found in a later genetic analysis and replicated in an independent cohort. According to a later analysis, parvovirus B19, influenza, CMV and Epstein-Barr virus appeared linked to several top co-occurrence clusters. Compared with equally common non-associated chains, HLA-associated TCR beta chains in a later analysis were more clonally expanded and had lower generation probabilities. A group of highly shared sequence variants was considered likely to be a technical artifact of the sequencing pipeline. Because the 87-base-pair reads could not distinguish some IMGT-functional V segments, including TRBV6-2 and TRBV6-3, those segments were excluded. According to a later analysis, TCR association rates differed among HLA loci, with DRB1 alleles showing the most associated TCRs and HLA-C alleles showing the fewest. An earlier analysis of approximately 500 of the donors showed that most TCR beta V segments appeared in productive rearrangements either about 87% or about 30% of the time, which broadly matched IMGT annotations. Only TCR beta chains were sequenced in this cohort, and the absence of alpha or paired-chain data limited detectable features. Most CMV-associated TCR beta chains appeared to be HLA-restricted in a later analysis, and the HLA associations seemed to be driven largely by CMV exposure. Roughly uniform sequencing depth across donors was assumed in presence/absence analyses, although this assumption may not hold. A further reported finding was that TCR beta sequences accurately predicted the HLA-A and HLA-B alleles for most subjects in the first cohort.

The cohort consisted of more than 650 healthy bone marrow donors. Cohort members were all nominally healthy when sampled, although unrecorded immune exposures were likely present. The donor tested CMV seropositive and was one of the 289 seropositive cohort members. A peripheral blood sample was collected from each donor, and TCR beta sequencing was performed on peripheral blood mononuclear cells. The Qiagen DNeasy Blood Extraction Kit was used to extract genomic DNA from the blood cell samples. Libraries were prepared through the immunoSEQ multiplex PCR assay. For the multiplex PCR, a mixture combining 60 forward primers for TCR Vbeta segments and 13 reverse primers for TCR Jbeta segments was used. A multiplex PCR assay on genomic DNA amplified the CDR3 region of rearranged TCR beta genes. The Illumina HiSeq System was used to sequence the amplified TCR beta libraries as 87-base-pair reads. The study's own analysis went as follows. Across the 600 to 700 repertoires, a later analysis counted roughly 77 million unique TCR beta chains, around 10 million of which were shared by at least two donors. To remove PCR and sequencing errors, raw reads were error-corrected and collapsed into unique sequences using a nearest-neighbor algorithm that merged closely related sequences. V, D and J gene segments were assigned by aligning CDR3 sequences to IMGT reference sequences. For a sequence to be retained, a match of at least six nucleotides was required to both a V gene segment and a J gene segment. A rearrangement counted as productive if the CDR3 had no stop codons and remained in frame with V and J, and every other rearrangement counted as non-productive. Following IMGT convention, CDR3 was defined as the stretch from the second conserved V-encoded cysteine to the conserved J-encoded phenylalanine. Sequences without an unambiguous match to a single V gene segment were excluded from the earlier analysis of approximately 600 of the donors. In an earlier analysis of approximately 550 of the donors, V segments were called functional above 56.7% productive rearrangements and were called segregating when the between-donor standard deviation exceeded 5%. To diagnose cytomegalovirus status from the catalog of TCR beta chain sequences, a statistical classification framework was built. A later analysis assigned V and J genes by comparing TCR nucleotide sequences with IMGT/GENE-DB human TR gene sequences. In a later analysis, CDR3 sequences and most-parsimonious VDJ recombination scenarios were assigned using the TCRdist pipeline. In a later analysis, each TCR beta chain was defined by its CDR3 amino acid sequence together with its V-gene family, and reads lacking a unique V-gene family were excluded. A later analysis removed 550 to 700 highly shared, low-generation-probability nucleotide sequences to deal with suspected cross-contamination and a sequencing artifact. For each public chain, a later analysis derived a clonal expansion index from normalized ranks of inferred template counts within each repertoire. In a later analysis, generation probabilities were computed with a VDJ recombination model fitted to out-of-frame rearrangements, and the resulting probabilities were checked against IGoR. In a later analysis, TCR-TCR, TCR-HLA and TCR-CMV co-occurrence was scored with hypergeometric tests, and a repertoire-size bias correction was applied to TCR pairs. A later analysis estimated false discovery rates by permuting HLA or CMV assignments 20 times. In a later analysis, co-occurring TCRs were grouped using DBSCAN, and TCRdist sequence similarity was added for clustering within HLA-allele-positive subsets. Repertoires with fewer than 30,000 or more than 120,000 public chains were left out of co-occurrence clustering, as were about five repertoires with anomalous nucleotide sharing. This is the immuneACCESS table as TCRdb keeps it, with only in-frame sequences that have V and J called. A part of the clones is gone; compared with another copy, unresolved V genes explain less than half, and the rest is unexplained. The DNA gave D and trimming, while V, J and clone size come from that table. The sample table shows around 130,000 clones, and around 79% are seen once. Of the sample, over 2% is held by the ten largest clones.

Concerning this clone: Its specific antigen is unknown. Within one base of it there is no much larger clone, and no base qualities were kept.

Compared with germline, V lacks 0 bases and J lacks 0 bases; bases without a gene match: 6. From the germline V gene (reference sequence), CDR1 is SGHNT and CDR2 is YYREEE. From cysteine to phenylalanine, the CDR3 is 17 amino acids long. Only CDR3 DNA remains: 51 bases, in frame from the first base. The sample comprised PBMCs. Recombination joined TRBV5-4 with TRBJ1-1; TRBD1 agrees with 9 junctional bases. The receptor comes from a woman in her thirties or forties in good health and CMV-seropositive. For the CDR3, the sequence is CASSLAGQGLLNTEAFF. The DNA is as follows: TGTGCCAGCAGCTTGGCGGGACAGGGACTTTTGAACACTGAAGCTTTCTTT.